The source of this TCR beta chain is a study of T-cell reconstitution after alpha-beta-depleted transplantation in children. Molecular barcoding with unique molecular identifiers was used for the TCRbeta library. TCRdb re-derived calls from the PCR reads in MiXCR, one entry per CDR3 protein. The sample lists roughly 500,000 distinct CDR3 sequences, approximately 12% occurring once. Trimming stripped 4 bases from V and 1 base from J, with 11 bases between. The CDR3 totals 15 residues. The germline gives CDR1 LGHNA, CDR2 YNFKEQ. This clonotype occurred a few times. This receptor was taken from a human donor who donated a stem cell graft to a child with combined immunodeficiency. The source was PBMCs from the stem cell graft donor, collected from the stem cell graft. This rearrangement joins TRBV4-2 to TRBJ1-5; D is uncertain. CDR3 DNA sequence: TGTGCCAGCAGCCGCACCCTGGGGAGCAATCAGCCCCAGCATTTT. As protein: CASSRTLGSNQPQHF.